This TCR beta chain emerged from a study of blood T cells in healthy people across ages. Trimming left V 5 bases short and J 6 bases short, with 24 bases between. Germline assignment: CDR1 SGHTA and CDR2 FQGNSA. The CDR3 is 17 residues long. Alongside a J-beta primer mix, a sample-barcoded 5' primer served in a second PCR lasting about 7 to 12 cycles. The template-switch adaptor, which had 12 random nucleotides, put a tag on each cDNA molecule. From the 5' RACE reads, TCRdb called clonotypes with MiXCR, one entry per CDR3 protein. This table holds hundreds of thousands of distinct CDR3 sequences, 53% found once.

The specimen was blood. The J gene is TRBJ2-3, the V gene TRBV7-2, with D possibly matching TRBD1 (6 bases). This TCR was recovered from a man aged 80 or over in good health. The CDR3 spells CASSGTGSQGRPDTQYF. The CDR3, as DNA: TGTGCCAGCAGCGGTACAGGGTCCCAGGGAAGACCCGATACGCAGTATTTT. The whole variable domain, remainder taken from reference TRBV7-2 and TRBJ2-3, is GAGVSQSPSNKVTEKGKDVELRCDPISGHTALYWYRQSLGQGLEFLIYFQGNSAPDKSGLPSDRFSAERTGGSVSTLTIQRTQQEDSAVYLCASSGTGSQGRPDTQYFGPGTRLTVL.